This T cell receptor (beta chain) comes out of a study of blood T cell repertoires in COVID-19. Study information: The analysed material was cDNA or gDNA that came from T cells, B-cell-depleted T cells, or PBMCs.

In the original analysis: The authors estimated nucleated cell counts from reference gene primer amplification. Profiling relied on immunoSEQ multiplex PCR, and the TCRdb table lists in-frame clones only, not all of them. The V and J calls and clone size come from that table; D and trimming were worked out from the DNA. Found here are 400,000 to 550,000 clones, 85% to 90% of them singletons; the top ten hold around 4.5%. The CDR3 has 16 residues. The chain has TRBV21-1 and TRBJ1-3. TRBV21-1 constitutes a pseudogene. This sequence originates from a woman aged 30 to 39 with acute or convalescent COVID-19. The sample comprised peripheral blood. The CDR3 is CASSPRRGARGNTIYF. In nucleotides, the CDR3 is TGTGCCAGCAGCCCTCGTCGGGGGGCGCGTGGAAACACCATATATTTT.